The 29 T cell receptor beta chains presented below share a single source sample, sequenced in a study of cytomegalovirus exposure and HLA in healthy donors. In the PCR, 60 Vbeta and 13 Jbeta primers were used. Sequencing was performed with immunoSEQ multiplex PCR; in TCRdb, only in-frame clones are kept and a portion is missing. Among fewer than 100,000 clones listed, 77% were seen once. The sample was PBMCs. Receptor source: a female donor in good health and CMV-seronegative.

The chain employs TRBV4-1 and TRBJ2-2; 7 nucleotides line up with TRBD2. V was pared by 2 bases and J by 4 bases, with 4 bases of the junction left unmatched. There are 15 residues in the CDR3. Germline lookup yields CDR1 MGHRA and CDR2 YSYEKL. CDR3 protein: CASSQLAEPTGELFF. CDR3 bases: TGCGCCAGCAGCCAACTAGCGGAACCCACCGGGGAGCTGTTTTTT.

The rearrangement links TRBV29-1 to TRBJ2-1; maybe TRBD1 (5 bases). The V end lost 6 bases, the J end lost 3 bases, and 9 bases lay between the germline ends. Per germline, CDR1 SQVTM and CDR2 ANQGSEA. CDR3 length: 12 amino acids. This CDR3 reads CSVRVGYNEQFF. The CDR3 coding sequence is TGCAGCGTCAGGGTGGGCTACAATGAGCAGTTCTTC.

For this clone: A read error is likely, as this CDR3 ends without the conserved phenylalanine or tryptophan. The chain carries TRBV10-3 and TRBJ1-2; 7 nucleotides align to TRBD1. The V and J ends lost 1 base and 4 bases, in that order; junction bases with no gene match: 6. The CDR3 consists of 15 residues. CDR1 and CDR2 (germline): ENHRY, SYGVKD. Here the CDR3 DNA reads TGTGCCATCAGTGAGTGGCTACAGGGGAGCTATGGCTACACCCTC. Translated: CAISEWLQGSYGYTL.

The chain is built from TRBV29-1 and TRBJ1-1, with D tentatively TRBD1 (6 bases). The CDR3 totals 13 residues. Trimming took off 5 bases at V and 3 bases at J, with 13 bases between the two ends. Germline assignment: CDR1 SQVTM and CDR2 ANQGSEA. The CDR3 nucleotides read TGCAGCGTTTCCAGGGGTACGGACACTGAAGCTTTCTTT. This gives the protein CSVSRGTDTEAFF. Supplemented by reference TRBV29-1 and TRBJ1-1, the full variable domain reads SAVISQKPSRDICQRGTSLTIQCQVDSQVTMMFWYRQQPGQSLTLIATANQGSEATYESGFVIDKFPISRPNLTFSTLTVSNMSPEDSSIYLCSVSRGTDTEAFFGQGTRLTVV.

The CDR3 is CASPMTGGVTDTQYF. DNA of the CDR3: TGTGCCAGCCCTATGACAGGGGGGGTCACAGATACGCAGTATTTT. The genes are TRBV6-6 and TRBJ2-3; 9 bases agree with TRBD1. V shed 8 bases, J shed 2 bases, and the junction held 8 bases outside the gene matches. The CDR3 length is 15 residues. In germline, CDR1 is MNHNY, CDR2 SVGAGI (reference sequence).

V is TRBV9 and J is TRBJ2-4; 7 bases are a match to TRBD1. The germline V gene encodes CDR1 SGDLS and CDR2 YYNGEE. The CDR3 is 16 amino acids. After removal of 1 base from V and 5 bases from J, the junction contained 9 bases not matched to a gene. The CDR3 region has the DNA TGTGCCAGCAGCGTAAGGGCAGGGGGAGATCAAAACATTCAGTACTTC. As protein: CASSVRAGGDQNIQYF.

The sample holds one count of this clone. The chain is built from TRBV19 and TRBJ1-4; D might be TRBD1 (5 bases). The ends were cut back, 9 bases at V and 0 bases at J, with 11 bases in the middle. CDR3 length: 14 residues. The germline gives CDR1 LNHDA, CDR2 SQIVND (reference sequence). This CDR3 reads CASLETATNEKLFF. The CDR3 nucleotides are TGTGCCAGCTTAGAGACAGCAACTAATGAAAAACTGTTTTTT. Using reference TRBV19 and TRBJ1-4 for the parts outside the CDR3, the full variable domain is DGGITQSPKYLFRKEGQNVTLSCEQNLNHDAMYWYRQDPGQGLRLIYYSQIVNDFQKGDIAEGYSVSREKKESFPLTVTSAQKNPTAFYLCASLETATNEKLFFGSGTQLSVL.

The chain links TRBV6-1 to TRBJ1-2, with 8 bases lining up with TRBD1. The germline V gene has CDR1 MNHNS and CDR2 SASEGT. This CDR3 is built from 15 residues. V was clipped by 4 bases and J by 3 bases; unmatched bases: 7. CDR3 in amino acids: CASSVRDRFYYGYTF. The CDR3 DNA is TGTGCCAGCAGTGTTCGGGACAGGTTCTACTATGGCTACACCTTC.

This chain joins TRBV7-9 and TRBJ2-3; 8 nucleotides align to TRBD1. Germline lookup yields CDR1 SEHNR and CDR2 FQNEAQ (reference sequence). This CDR3 contains 14 residues. J gave up 3 bases and V 7 bases, and 6 bases lay outside the gene matches. The CDR3 bases are TGTGCCAGCACCGAGGGGGACAGGACAGATACGCAGTATTTT. Its protein product is CASTEGDRTDTQYF.

This rearrangement joins TRBV6-5 to TRBJ1-2; no clear D gene. Per the germline V gene, CDR1 is MNHEY and CDR2 is SVGAGI. The V end lost 2 bases, the J end lost 2 bases, and 6 bases lay between the germline ends. The CDR3 covers 13 residues. The CDR3 nucleotides are TGTGCCAGCAGTTACCCACGGAACTATGGCTACACCTTC. Amino acid sequence: CASSYPRNYGYTF.

CDR3 in amino acids: CASRRGQGAGEQFF. Here the CDR3 DNA reads TGTGCCAGTAGGCGTGGCCAGGGGGCCGGTGAGCAGTTCTTC. The chain is built from TRBV19 and TRBJ2-1, with 8 positions matching TRBD1. This CDR3 is built from 14 residues. V was clipped by 6 bases and J by 9 bases; unmatched bases: 10. The germline V gene has CDR1 LNHDA and CDR2 SQIVND (reference sequence).

This clone was counted between two and nine times. A junction boundary mismatches the germline segment, possibly from a read error. The CDR3 region is CSSSVGLLAPNSPLHF. The CDR3 nucleotides are TGTTCCAGCAGCGTGGGACTGCTGGCCCCGAATTCACCCCTCCACTTT. The chain carries TRBV7-9 and TRBJ1-6; maybe TRBD1 (5 bases). CDR3 length: 16 residues. Looked up from germline, CDR1 is SEHNR and CDR2 is FQNEAQ (reference sequence).

The chain links TRBV7-9 to TRBJ2-6; the D is unclear. The length of the CDR3 is 14 residues. Germline lookup yields CDR1 SEHNR and CDR2 FQNEAQ (reference sequence). With 2 bases removed from V and 4 bases from J, the gap between germline ends came to 6 bases. The CDR3 DNA reads TGTGCCAGCAGCTTAATATCCGGGGCCAACGTCCTGACTTTC. It encodes CASSLISGANVLTF.

J is TRBJ2-1 and V is TRBV13; D is perhaps TRBD2 (7 bases). There are 14 residues in the CDR3. V gave up 4 bases and J gave up 9 bases, with 16 bases separating them. Germline-derived CDR1 and CDR2 are PRHDT and FYEKMQ (reference sequence). The CDR3 DNA is TGTGCCAGCAGCTCCTCCGGGGGGCCTCTTGAGCAGTTCTTC. This encodes CASSSSGGPLEQFF.

This sequence joins TRBV28 and TRBJ2-3; D is unclear. The CDR3 runs 11 residues. Germline lookup yields CDR1 MDHEN and CDR2 SYDVKM. V was trimmed by 6 bases and J by 6 bases, leaving 7 bases between them. CDR3 region: CASRAVDTQYF. CDR3 DNA sequence: TGTGCCAGCAGGGCCGTGGATACGCAGTATTTT.

The rearrangement links TRBV2 to TRBJ2-1, with 7 bases matching TRBD1. Per germline, CDR1 SNHLY and CDR2 FYNNEI. J gave up 3 bases and V 6 bases, and 2 bases lay outside the gene matches. The CDR3 length is 13 residues. The CDR3 sequence: CASRPGGYNEQFF. The CDR3 DNA reads TGTGCCAGCAGGCCAGGGGGCTACAATGAGCAGTTCTTC.

The V call is TRBV13, the J call TRBJ1-1; D uncertain. CDR3 length: 13 amino acids. CDR1 PRHDT and CDR2 FYEKMQ come from the germline V gene (reference sequence). The V end was cut by 0 bases, the J end by 5 bases, with 7 bases between. This CDR3 is CASSLGRGTEAFF. The DNA of the CDR3 is TGTGCCAGCAGCTTAGGCCGAGGGACTGAAGCTTTCTTT.

V usage is TRBV7-2 and J usage is TRBJ2-3; TRBD1 agrees at 7 bases. This CDR3 contains 16 residues. The germline CDR1 and CDR2 sequences are SGHTA and FQGNSA. Trimming cost V 5 bases and J 2 bases; bases outside gene matches: 10. As DNA, the CDR3 is TGTGCCAGCAGCGCCCCGCGAGGGGGCTCCACAGATACGCAGTATTTT. Translated: CASSAPRGGSTDTQYF.

This chain uses TRBV7-3 with TRBJ2-2; D possibly corresponds to TRBD1 (7 bases). Germline lookup yields CDR1 SGHTA and CDR2 FQGTGA. This CDR3 region has 16 residues. V was shortened by 5 bases and J by 1 base, with 14 bases between the two germline ends. CDR3 residues: CASSPGGLRNTGELFF. CDR3 sequence (DNA): TGTGCCAGCAGCCCAGGGGGACTCAGGAACACCGGGGAGCTGTTTTTT.

This clone was seen just once. The chain links TRBV28 to TRBJ1-1; possibly TRBD1 for D (6 bases). Trimming removed 5 bases from V and 0 bases from J, with 10 bases in between. Per the germline V gene, CDR1 is MDHEN and CDR2 is SYDVKM. This CDR3 comprises 14 residues. The CDR3 nucleotides read TGTGCCAGCAGTGGTGACAGGATGAACACTGAAGCTTTCTTT. This sequence encodes CASSGDRMNTEAFF.

V gene TRBV5-4 combines with J gene TRBJ2-5; D is ambiguous. Germline V gives CDR1 SGHNT, CDR2 YYREEE (reference sequence). This CDR3 comprises 13 residues. Deletions cut 1 base from V and 2 bases from J, with 6 bases between. CDR3 DNA sequence: TGTGCCAGCAGCTTGCAAACTCAAGAGACCCAGTACTTC. Translated: CASSLQTQETQYF.

The chain couples TRBV6-6 to TRBJ1-2; 9 bases match TRBD1. V lost 6 bases and J lost 6; bases outside the gene matches: 5. The CDR3 is 13 residues long. Germline assignment: CDR1 MNHNY and CDR2 SVGAGI (reference sequence). The CDR3 loop is CASRGGTGHGYTF. CDR3 nucleotides: TGTGCCAGCAGGGGCGGGACAGGGCATGGCTACACCTTC.

The rearrangement joins TRBV6-1 to TRBJ1-1, with TRBD1 as a possible D gene (5 bases). In germline, CDR1 is MNHNS, CDR2 SASEGT. The CDR3 contains 13 residues. V shed 6 bases and J shed 10 bases, with 18 bases lying between them. As DNA, the CDR3 is TGTGCCAGCAGACCGATGGGACGGGGGACAGCTTTCTTT. Amino acid sequence: CASRPMGRGTAFF.

This clone has a single count. CDR3 sequence: CASSQRLAGGPEQYF. The CDR3 nucleotides are TGTGCCAGCAGCCAACGACTAGCGGGAGGACCGGAGCAGTACTTC. The chain couples TRBV14 to TRBJ2-7; 13 bases agree with TRBD2. There are 15 residues in the CDR3. V dropped 2 bases and J dropped 7; count of bases not matched to a gene: 5. Germline V gene data show CDR1 as SGHDN and CDR2 as FVKESK.

The chain combines TRBV2 with TRBJ2-2, with 9 positions matching TRBD1. The length of the CDR3 is 15 residues. Germline V gene sequence: CDR1 SNHLY, CDR2 FYNNEI. The V segment lost 11 bases and the J segment 4 bases; nucleotides outside the gene matches: 11. CDR3 sequence: CAGLYRGRGTGELFF. Here the CDR3 DNA reads TGTGCCGGCCTTTACAGGGGGCGCGGCACCGGGGAGCTGTTTTTT.

This rearrangement joins TRBV18 to TRBJ1-2; D might be TRBD1 (6 bases). Germline CDR1 and CDR2: KGHSH and LQKENI. This CDR3 has 15 residues. With 4 bases removed from V and 3 bases from J, the gap between germline ends came to 15 bases. CDR3 protein: CASSLYTGSDYGYTF. In DNA form, the CDR3 reads TGTGCCAGCTCACTATATACAGGGAGCGACTATGGCTACACCTTC.

The rearrangement joins TRBV6-6 to TRBJ1-5; TRBD1 matches at 8 bases. Germline CDR1 and CDR2: MNHNY and SVGAGI (reference sequence). CDR3 length equals 14 residues. J lost 3 bases, V lost 7 bases, and 5 bases had no gene match. The CDR3 here is CASTVTGDNQPQHF. The CDR3 bases are TGTGCCAGCACCGTGACAGGGGACAATCAGCCCCAGCATTTT.

Comment on this clone: One end of the junction does not line up with germline, which may come from a read error. The V gene is TRBV7-9, the J gene TRBJ2-1, with 7 bases fitting TRBD2. The CDR3 totals 16 residues. Germline V gives CDR1 SEHNR, CDR2 FQNEAQ (reference sequence). The CDR3 DNA sequence: TGTTCCAGCAGCTTATGGCGGGAGAACGTTGCCAATGAGCAGTTCTTC. Amino acids: CSSSLWRENVANEQFF.

The V gene is TRBV27, the J gene TRBJ2-1; TRBD1 is a possible D gene (5 bases). V lost 5 bases to trimming and J lost 3 bases, with 14 bases between them. The CDR3 has 15 residues. CDR1 is MNHEY, CDR2 SMNVEV, per germline (reference sequence). The CDR3 DNA sequence: TGTGCCAGCAGTCAGGACACAAGGCTCTACAATGAGCAGTTCTTC. Amino acids: CASSQDTRLYNEQFF.